Following are 13 T cell receptor beta chains from one sample sequenced in a study of PD-1 blockade in classical Hodgkin lymphoma. Using immunoSEQ multiplex PCR, the repertoire was profiled, and TCRdb retains in-frame clones only, with some absent. The sample lists more than 15,000 clones; about nine tenths were seen once. Documented time point: newly diagnosed, previously untreated cHL patient sample. Investigators isolated CD4+ T cells from thawed PBMCs through magnetic negative selection. The material sequenced was CD4+ T cells from blood. These receptors were taken from a human donor with classical Hodgkin lymphoma.

The CDR3 DNA is TGTGCCAGCAGTGAATTGGGAGCTGGGCCAGGGGGGGCCAACGTCCTGACTTTC. Its translation: CASSELGAGPGGANVLTF. This sequence joins TRBV2 and TRBJ2-6; D tentatively reads TRBD1 or TRBD2 (5 bases each). Trimming took 2 bases from V and 4 from J, leaving 18 bases between them. The germline CDR1 and CDR2 sequences are SNHLY and FYNNEI. The CDR3 covers 18 residues.

The chain joins TRBV18 to TRBJ1-6, with 9 bases matching TRBD1. With V trimmed by 5 bases and J by 14 bases, 16 bases remained unmatched. Germline V CDR1 and CDR2: KGHSH, LQKENI. CDR3 size: 16 residues. CDR3 nucleotides: TGTGCCAGCTCAGCCCCCGGGGGACAGGGTCCGGGAGCCCTCCACTTT. Translating it yields CASSAPGGQGPGALHF.

The rearrangement uses TRBV27 and TRBJ2-1; 13 bases match TRBD2. V shed 5 bases, J shed 7 bases, and the junction held 8 bases outside the gene matches. The length of the CDR3 is 16 residues. Germline V gives CDR1 MNHEY, CDR2 SMNVEV (reference sequence). This CDR3 is CASSLEGLAGVNEQFF. The CDR3 nucleotides are TGTGCCAGCAGTCTAGAAGGACTAGCGGGAGTGAATGAGCAGTTCTTC.

The rearrangement links TRBV13 to TRBJ2-1; 12 bases are shared with TRBD2. Germline loops: CDR1 PRHDT, CDR2 FYEKMQ (reference sequence). The CDR3 runs 16 residues. The J segment lost 8 bases and the V segment lost 0 bases, leaving 5 bases of the junction unmatched. The CDR3, as DNA: TGTGCCAGCAGCTTAGGACTAGCGGGAGGAATTGATGAGCAGTTCTTC. Encoded protein: CASSLGLAGGIDEQFF.

The V call is TRBV2, the J call TRBJ2-5, with no clear D. There are 12 residues in the CDR3. CDR1 and CDR2 (germline): SNHLY, FYNNEI. V was cut by 8 bases and J by 2 bases, with 9 bases left in between. The CDR3 DNA is TGTGCCAGCCGACCGCAACAAGAGACCCAGTACTTC. Translated: CASRPQQETQYF.

In this sample, this clone turned up a few times. The V gene is TRBV6-5, the J gene TRBJ2-7; possibly TRBD1 or TRBD2 for D (5 bases each). The CDR3 loop spans 14 amino acids. Per the germline V gene, CDR1 is MNHEY and CDR2 is SVGAGI. Trimming removed 0 bases at V and 2 bases at J, with 8 bases between. CDR3 bases: TGTGCCAGCAGTTACTCGAGGGGCACCTACGAGCAGTACTTC. Protein sequence: CASSYSRGTYEQYF.

This clone was seen more than once but under ten times. V is TRBV7-2 and J is TRBJ1-2; D not resolved. Germline V lookup: CDR1 SGHTA, CDR2 FQGNSA. Deletions cut 1 base from V and 6 bases from J, with 6 bases between. The length of the CDR3 is 12 residues. The CDR3: CASSLEAHGYTF. Here the CDR3 DNA reads TGTGCCAGCAGCTTAGAAGCCCATGGCTACACCTTC.

The rearrangement uses TRBV7-3 and TRBJ2-3, with TRBD2 matching 14 bases. The CDR3 covers 16 residues. Germline assignment: CDR1 SGHTA and CDR2 FQGTGA. V lost 4 bases to trimming and J lost 2 bases; unmatched junction nucleotides: 2. The CDR3 sequence: CASSSGLAGDTDTQYF. The CDR3 coding sequence is TGTGCCAGCAGCTCGGGACTAGCGGGAGACACAGATACGCAGTATTTT.

The chain carries TRBV28 and TRBJ2-5; perhaps D is TRBD1 or TRBD2 (6 bases each). V lost 2 bases and J 3 bases, leaving 10 bases between the germline ends. CDR1 MDHEN and CDR2 SYDVKM come from the germline V gene. The CDR3 is made up of 14 amino acids. The CDR3: CASSLGGRKETQYF. In nucleotides, the CDR3 is TGTGCCAGCAGTTTAGGGGGGCGGAAAGAGACCCAGTACTTC.

The rearrangement uses TRBV29-1 and TRBJ2-7; tentatively, D is TRBD1 or TRBD2 (6 bases each). V gave up 7 bases and J gave up 3 bases, with 10 bases separating them. This CDR3 contains 11 residues. Germline values: CDR1 SQVTM, CDR2 ANQGSEA. The CDR3 nucleotides read TGCAGCGGGGGGGCGGGCTACGAGCAGTACTTC. It specifies CSGGAGYEQYF.

The table lists this clone with a count of one. The chain employs TRBV25-1 and TRBJ2-1; 10 bases are shared with TRBD2. Germline assignment: CDR1 MGHDK and CDR2 SYGVNS. The junction had 11 bases not matched to a gene; V was cut back by 2 bases and J by 4 bases. The CDR3 loop spans 18 amino acids. CDR3 amino acids: CASSEPLLAGDSYNEQFF. CDR3 in DNA: TGTGCCAGCAGTGAACCCCTCCTAGCGGGAGACTCTTACAATGAGCAGTTCTTC.

The J gene is TRBJ2-6, the V gene TRBV5-4; D ambiguous. CDR1 and CDR2 (germline): SGHNT, YYREEE (reference sequence). V lost 6 bases and J 4 bases, leaving 8 bases between the germline ends. The CDR3 runs 13 residues. CDR3 DNA sequence: TGTGCCAGCAACCCTCCGGGGGCCAACGTCCTGACTTTC. This encodes CASNPPGANVLTF.

V gene TRBV28 combines with J gene TRBJ1-5; D may be TRBD1 (5 bases). The ends were cut back, 5 bases at V and 2 bases at J, with 13 bases in the middle. Germline-derived CDR1 and CDR2 are MDHEN and SYDVKM. The CDR3 runs to 15 residues. CDR3 residues: CASSPGRAGNQPQHF. The CDR3 bases are TGTGCCAGCAGTCCTGGCAGGGCAGGCAATCAGCCCCAGCATTTT.